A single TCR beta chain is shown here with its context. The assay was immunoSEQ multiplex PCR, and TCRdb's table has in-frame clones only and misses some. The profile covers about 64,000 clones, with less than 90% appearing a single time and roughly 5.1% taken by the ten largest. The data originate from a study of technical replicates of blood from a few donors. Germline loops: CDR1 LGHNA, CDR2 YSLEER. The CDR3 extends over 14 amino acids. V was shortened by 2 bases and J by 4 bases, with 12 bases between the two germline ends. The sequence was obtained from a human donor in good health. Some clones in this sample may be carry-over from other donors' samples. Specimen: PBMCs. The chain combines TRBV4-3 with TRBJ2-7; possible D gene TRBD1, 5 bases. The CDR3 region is CASSQPLRAYEQYF. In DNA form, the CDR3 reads TGCGCCAGCAGCCAACCCCTCAGGGCTTACGAGCAGTACTTC.